Below, one T cell receptor beta chain is given with its context. The data were taken from a study of PD-1 blockade in classical Hodgkin lymphoma. Time point denoted: newly diagnosed, previously untreated cHL patient sample. The method was immunoSEQ multiplex PCR; TCRdb's version includes in-frame clones alone and lacks a portion of them. This sample has 20,000 to 25,000 clones, with around 94% found just once. The CDR3 runs 13 residues. V gave up 2 bases and J gave up 4 bases; unmatched junction bases: 2. Germline assignment: CDR1 MNHNY and CDR2 SVGAGI (reference sequence). The clonotype was recovered from a human donor with classical Hodgkin lymphoma. The rearrangement joins TRBV6-6 to TRBJ2-7; 7 nucleotides align to TRBD1. The sample was peripheral blood mononuclear cells (PBMCs). The CDR3 coding sequence is TGTGCCAGCAGTTACGGGGGACAGTACGAGCAGTACTTC. Residues: CASSYGGQYEQYF.